The 25 T cell receptor beta chains given below trace back to one sample, sequenced in a study of tumor-infiltrating lymphocytes in primary liver carcinoma (dated by TCRdb to about 2017). Blood RNA was extracted from unsorted whole blood using TRIzol reagent, and germline DNA was obtained with the DNeasy Blood & Tissue kit. The sequencing machine was an Illumina HiSeq 2500. TCRbeta-specific cDNA was reverse-transcribed from approximately 460 ng total RNA using a constant-region primer and ProtoScript II reverse transcriptase. Three nested multiplex PCR rounds, following a slightly modified ARM-PCR procedure, were used to build the TCRbeta libraries. Each of the first two PCR rounds ran for roughly 9 cycles and used multiplex TRBV1-TRBV30 forward primers together with a Cbeta reverse primer. Starting from the raw public reads, TCRdb applied fastp trimming at Q25, assembled clones with MiXCR and retained in-frame beta chains. Each entry is one CDR3 protein sequence, shown with its most common DNA and genes. For this sample there are over 250,000 distinct CDR3 sequences; 50% to 60% appear just once. The ten largest clones add up to 15% to 20% of the sample.

Input material: peripheral blood. The receptors here all came from a woman in her 30s with primary liver carcinoma and hepatitis B virus infection.

This clonotype has just a few counts. The chain couples TRBV10-2 to TRBJ2-1; TRBD2 matches 12 bases. This CDR3 has 16 amino acids. J gave up 2 bases and V 8 bases, and 7 bases lay outside the gene matches. The germline V gene has CDR1 WSHSY and CDR2 SAAADI. The CDR3, as DNA: TGCGCCAGCCGGCTAGCGGGAGGGGGGGCCTACAATGAGCAGTTCTTC. This sequence encodes CASRLAGGGAYNEQFF.

This clonotype was detected ten times or more. This chain links TRBV6-2 or TRBV6-3 with TRBJ1-1, with D possibly TRBD1 on 6 matching bases. This CDR3 has 13 amino acids. In germline, CDR1 is MNHEY, CDR2 SVGEGT. The V end was cut by 4 bases, the J end by 5 bases, with 11 bases between. CDR3 in amino acids: CASSSTGKTEAFF. Written as DNA, the CDR3 is TGTGCCAGCAGTTCCACAGGGAAGACTGAAGCTTTCTTT.

As concerns this clonotype: It is likely a read error, because the conserved phenylalanine at the end of the CDR3 is missing. The rearrangement links TRBV12-3 or TRBV12-4 to TRBJ2-2, with 8 nucleotides matching TRBD2. The CDR3 has 20 residues. The CDR3 DNA follows: TGTGCCAGCAGTTTACCCTTCTCTTTACTTAGCGGGGCGAACACCGGGAAGCTGTTTGTT. This gives the protein CASSLPFSLLSGANTGKLFV.

Remarks on this clonotype: Relative to the germline gene, one junction end is altered; a read error may explain this. The chain joins TRBV11-2 to TRBJ2-1; 15 nucleotides agree with TRBD2. The CDR3 runs to 20 residues. Germline V lookup: CDR1 SGHAT, CDR2 FQNNGV. The CDR3 loop reads CACSFGLAGGRRGYYNEQFF. In nucleotides, the CDR3 is TGTGCCTGCAGCTTCGGACTAGCGGGAGGGAGAAGAGGCTACTACAATGAGCAGTTCTTC. The variable domain in full, with the rest retrieved from reference TRBV11-2 and TRBJ2-1, is EAGVAQSPRYKIIEKRQSVAFWCNPISGHATLYWYQQILGQGPKLLIQFQNNGVVDDSQLPKDRFSAERLKGVDSTLKIQPAKLEDSAVYLCACSFGLAGGRRGYYNEQFFGPGTRLTVL.

This clonotype was picked up many times. The chain recombines TRBV10-3 with TRBJ2-7; 10 bases match TRBD2. The V gene's germline CDR1 is ENHRY and CDR2 SYGVKD. The V segment lost 6 bases and the J segment 6 bases; nucleotides outside the gene matches: 17. The CDR3 is 17 residues long. The CDR3 region is CAIRDRFLAGVRGEQYF. CDR3 in DNA: TGTGCCATCAGAGACCGGTTTCTAGCGGGAGTTCGGGGCGAGCAGTACTTC.

CDR3 amino acids: CASSLGDIDTQYF. The CDR3 coding sequence is TGTGCCAGCAGTCTGGGTGACATAGATACGCAGTATTTT. The chain recombines TRBV11-2 with TRBJ2-3; no clear D gene. Trimming took off 6 bases at V and 5 bases at J, with 12 bases between the two ends. Looked up from germline, CDR1 is SGHAT and CDR2 is FQNNGV. The CDR3 runs 13 residues.

Remarks on this clonotype: Just one base apart from a much larger clone, this may be a read error. The V and J genes are TRBV4-2 and TRBJ1-1; a possible D gene is TRBD1 (5 bases). CDR3 length: 15 residues. Trimming left V 1 base short and J 5 bases short, with 14 bases between. Germline V gene sequence: CDR1 LGHNA, CDR2 YNFKEQ. CDR3 protein: CASSQGPLRGTEAFF. As DNA, the CDR3 is TGTGCCAGCAGCCAAGGCCCCTTACGGGGGACTGAAGCTTTCTTT.

The gene calls are TRBV11-2 and TRBJ1-1, with 7 bases that match TRBD1. V shed 6 bases and J 7 bases; nucleotides not matched to a gene: 17. CDR3 length: 16 amino acids. Germline loops: CDR1 SGHAT, CDR2 FQNNGV. CDR3 bases: TGTGCCAGCAGTTCTGCAGGGGGACGCAAGAGCATTGAAGCTTTCTTT. Encoded protein: CASSSAGGRKSIEAFF.

The rearrangement joins TRBV12-5 to TRBJ2-5; the D is unclear. The CDR3 is made up of 15 amino acids. Germline CDR1 is LGHNT and CDR2 is FRNRAP. Deletions cut 2 bases from V and 4 bases from J, with 14 bases between. The CDR3 DNA reads as TGTGCTAGTGGTTTGTGTTTGGTCCTGCGAGAGACCCAGTACTTC. This encodes CASGLCLVLRETQYF.

Concerning this clonotype: An end of the junction does not agree with germline; a read error may underlie this. This chain uses TRBV11-2 with TRBJ2-7, with D maybe TRBD2 (6 bases). This CDR3 has 14 residues. The germline V gene has CDR1 SGHAT and CDR2 FQNNGV. The CDR3 protein is CAISLVGGTYEEYF. CDR3 DNA sequence: TGTGCCATCAGCTTAGTCGGGGGAACCTACGAGGAGTACTTC.

In this sample, this clonotype turned up a few times. The gene calls are TRBV6-5 and TRBJ2-7; 7 nucleotides align to TRBD1. The CDR3 spans 15 residues. Trimming took 11 bases from V and 4 from J; bases not matched to a gene: 17. Germline V lookup: CDR1 MNHEY, CDR2 SVGAGI. The CDR3 loop reads CAASPLDRAAYEQYF. In DNA form, the CDR3 reads TGTGCCGCTTCCCCACTCGACAGGGCCGCTTACGAGCAGTACTTC.

The sample holds many counts of this clonotype. The chain uses TRBV12-3 or TRBV12-4 and TRBJ2-5; 9 bases fit TRBD2. CDR3 length: 17 residues. V was pared by 5 bases and J by 2 bases, with 12 bases of the junction left unmatched. In nucleotides, the CDR3 is TGTGCCAGCAGTCAAATACCCCTAGCGGGAATGCAAGAGACCCAGTACTTC. The encoded protein is CASSQIPLAGMQETQYF.

Remarks on this clonotype: A junction end diverges from the germline sequence, so it may reflect a read error. The chain links TRBV12-3 or TRBV12-4 to TRBJ1-5; no clear D. The CDR3 is 13 residues long. This CDR3 is CASTSSSDQPQRF. DNA for the CDR3: TGTGCCAGCACTAGCAGCTCAGATCAGCCCCAGCGTTTT.

This clonotype came up many times. The CDR3 DNA sequence: TGTGCCAGTCGACGCGGATTAGCGGGTGAGCAGTTCTTC. Translating it yields CASRRGLAGEQFF. V is TRBV6-5 and J is TRBJ2-1; 7 bases fit TRBD2. Trimming cost V 9 bases and J 9 bases; bases outside gene matches: 11. CDR3 length: 13 residues. The V gene's germline CDR1 is MNHEY and CDR2 SVGAGI.

The genes are TRBV6-2 or TRBV6-3 and TRBJ1-2; D remains ambiguous. The V gene's germline CDR1 is MNHEY and CDR2 SVGEGT. The CDR3 is 13 residues long. Trimming shortened V by 4 bases and J by 5 bases, and 11 bases separated the two germline ends. The CDR3: CASSFDWEYGYTF. For the CDR3, the DNA is TGTGCCAGCAGTTTCGATTGGGAATATGGCTACACCTTC.

In regard to this clonotype: This may be a read error, as it is one base from a much larger clone. The chain is built from TRBV6-5 and TRBJ1-1, with D perhaps TRBD1 (6 bases). CDR3 length: 14 residues. The germline gives CDR1 MNHEY, CDR2 SVGAGI. DNA of the CDR3: TGTGCCAGCAGTCACTCGTTGCAGGGGTCTGAAGCTTTCTTT. Protein product: CASSHSLQGSEAFF.

This clonotype was observed a few times. Its ends do not fully match the called genes, so a read error is possible. The CDR3 region is CASSYWGFTDMQYF. The CDR3 DNA is TGTGCCAGCAGTTACTGGGGCTTCACAGATATGCAGTATTTT. The gene calls are TRBV6-2 or TRBV6-3 and TRBJ2-3; possibly TRBD1 for D (5 bases). The CDR3 spans 14 residues. Germline CDR1 MNHEY, CDR2 SVGEGT.

Notes on this clonotype: A much bigger clone sits one base away, suggesting this may be a read error. The V call is TRBV29-1, the J call TRBJ2-1, with TRBD2 matching 7 bases. Germline CDR1 and CDR2: SQVTM and ANQGSEA. This CDR3 contains 14 residues. The ends lost 6 bases at V and 4 bases at J; junction bases unmatched: 9. The CDR3 loop is CSVGAGTKYNEQFF. DNA of the CDR3: TGCAGCGTGGGAGCCGGGACTAAATACAATGAGCAGTTCTTC.

The chain combines TRBV24-1 with TRBJ2-1; 10 nucleotides line up with TRBD1. Judging by the DNA end, TRBJ2-5 fits better; the J call may be wrong. This CDR3 is built from 15 residues. Germline CDR1 is KGHDR and CDR2 is SFDVKD. As DNA, the CDR3 is TGTGCCACCAGTGATCGGGGGACAGGGGAAGAGACCCAGTACTTC. It yields the protein CATSDRGTGEETQYF.

V and J are TRBV6-5 and TRBJ1-5; 7 bases agree with TRBD1. The CDR3 covers 14 residues. The V gene's germline CDR1 is MNHEY and CDR2 SVGAGI. Trimming took 6 bases from V and 6 from J; bases not matched to a gene: 8. CDR3 nucleotide sequence: TGTGCCAGCAGGGGCACAGGGGTAAGTCAGCCCCAGCATTTT. Protein product: CASRGTGVSQPQHF.

The chain uses TRBV30 and TRBJ2-1; the D call may be TRBD1 or TRBD2 (5 bases each). With 4 bases removed from V and 0 bases from J, the gap between germline ends came to 7 bases. Germline V gene data show CDR1 as GTSNPN and CDR2 as SVGIG (reference sequence). The length of the CDR3 is 13 residues. CDR3 bases: TGTGCCTGGACAGGGAGCTCCTACAATGAGCAGTTCTTC. Protein product: CAWTGSSYNEQFF.

Note on this clonotype: This sequence may be a read error, since a much larger clone differs from it by one base. This chain connects TRBV5-1 to TRBJ2-2; D is uncertain. The V end lost 4 bases, the J end lost 6 bases, and 16 bases lay between the germline ends. The CDR3 covers 15 residues. CDR1 SGHRS and CDR2 YFSETQ come from the germline V gene. The CDR3 sequence is CASSNQWSQAGELFF. CDR3 in DNA: TGCGCCAGCAGCAACCAGTGGAGTCAGGCCGGGGAGCTGTTTTTT.

V usage is TRBV12-3 or TRBV12-4 and J usage is TRBJ1-4; D possibly corresponds to TRBD1 (6 bases). V was trimmed by 9 bases and J by 8 bases, leaving 16 bases between them. This CDR3 has 13 residues. The CDR3 DNA follows: TGTGCCAGAAGTGGACAGCTGGGCGAAAAACTGTTTTTT. Translated, it gives CARSGQLGEKLFF.

The rearrangement links TRBV24-1 to TRBJ2-2; perhaps TRBD2 as D (6 bases). CDR3 length equals 14 residues. Germline assignment: CDR1 KGHDR and CDR2 SFDVKD. Trimming took 4 bases from V and 4 from J, leaving 9 bases between them. The CDR3 here is CATSDGRPTGELFF. As DNA, the CDR3 is TGTGCCACCAGTGACGGGAGACCCACCGGGGAGCTGTTTTTT.

By share, this clonotype counts as medium-sized (0.01 to 0.1%). The chain combines TRBV11-2 with TRBJ2-7, with D unresolved. Trimming stripped 0 bases from V and 6 bases from J, with 6 bases between. From germline, CDR1 is SGHAT and CDR2 FQNNGV. The CDR3 extends over 12 amino acids. CDR3 residues: CASSLDRAEQYF. As DNA, the CDR3 is TGTGCCAGCAGCTTAGATAGGGCCGAGCAGTACTTC.